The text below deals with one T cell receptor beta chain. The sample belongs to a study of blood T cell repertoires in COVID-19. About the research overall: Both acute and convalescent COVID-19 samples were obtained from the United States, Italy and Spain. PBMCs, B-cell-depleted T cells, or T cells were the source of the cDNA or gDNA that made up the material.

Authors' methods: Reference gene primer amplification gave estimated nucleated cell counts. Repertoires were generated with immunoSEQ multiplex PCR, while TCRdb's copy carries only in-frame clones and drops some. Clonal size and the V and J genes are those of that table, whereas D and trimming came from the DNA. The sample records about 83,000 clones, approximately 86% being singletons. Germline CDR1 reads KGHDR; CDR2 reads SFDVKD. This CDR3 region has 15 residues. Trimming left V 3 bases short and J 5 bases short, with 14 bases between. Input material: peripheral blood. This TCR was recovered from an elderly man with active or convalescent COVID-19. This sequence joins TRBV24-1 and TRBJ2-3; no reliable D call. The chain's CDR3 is CATSDRKPGGDTQYF. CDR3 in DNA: TGTGCCACCAGTGATCGTAAGCCCGGCGGAGATACGCAGTATTTT.